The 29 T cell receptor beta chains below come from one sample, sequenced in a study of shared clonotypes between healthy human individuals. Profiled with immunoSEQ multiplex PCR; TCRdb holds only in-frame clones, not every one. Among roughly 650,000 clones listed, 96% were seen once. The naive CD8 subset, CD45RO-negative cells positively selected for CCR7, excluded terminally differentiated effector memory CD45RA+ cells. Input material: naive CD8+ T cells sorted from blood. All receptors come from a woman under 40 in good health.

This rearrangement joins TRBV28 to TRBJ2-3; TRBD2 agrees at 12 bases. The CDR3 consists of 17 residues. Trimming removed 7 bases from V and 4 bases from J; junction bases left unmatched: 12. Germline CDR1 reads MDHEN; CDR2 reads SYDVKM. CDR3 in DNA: TGTGCCAGCACTACGATCCGGACTAGCGGGACGGCAGATACGCAGTATTTT. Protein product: CASTTIRTSGTADTQYF.

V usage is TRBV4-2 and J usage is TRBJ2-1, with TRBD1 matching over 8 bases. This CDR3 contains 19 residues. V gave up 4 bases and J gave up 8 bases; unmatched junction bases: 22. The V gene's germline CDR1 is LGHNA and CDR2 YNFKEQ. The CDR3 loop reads CASSPPGTGDVLGLDEQFF. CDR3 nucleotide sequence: TGTGCCAGCAGCCCTCCCGGGACAGGAGATGTTCTAGGGCTGGATGAGCAGTTCTTC.

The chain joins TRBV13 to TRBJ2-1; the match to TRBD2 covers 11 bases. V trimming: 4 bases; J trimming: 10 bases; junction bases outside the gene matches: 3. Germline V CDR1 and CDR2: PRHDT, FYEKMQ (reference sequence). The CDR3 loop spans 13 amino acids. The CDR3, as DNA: TGTGCCAGCAGCTCCAGGACTAGCGGGGAGCAGTTCTTC. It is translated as CASSSRTSGEQFF.

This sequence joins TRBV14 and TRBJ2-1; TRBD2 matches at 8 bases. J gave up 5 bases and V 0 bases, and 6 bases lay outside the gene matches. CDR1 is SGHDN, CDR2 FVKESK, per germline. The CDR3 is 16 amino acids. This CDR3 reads CASSQEASGLDNEQFF. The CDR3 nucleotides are TGTGCCAGCAGCCAAGAAGCTAGCGGGCTAGACAATGAGCAGTTCTTC.

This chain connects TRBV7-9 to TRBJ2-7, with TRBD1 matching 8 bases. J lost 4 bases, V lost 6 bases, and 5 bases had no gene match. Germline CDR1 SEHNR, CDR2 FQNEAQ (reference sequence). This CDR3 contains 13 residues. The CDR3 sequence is CASRSRQGYEQYF. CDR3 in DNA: TGTGCCAGCAGATCCAGACAGGGGTACGAGCAGTACTTC. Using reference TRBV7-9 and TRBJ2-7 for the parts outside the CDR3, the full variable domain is DTGVSQNPRHKITKRGQNVTFRCDPISEHNRLYWYRQTLGQGPEFLTYFQNEAQLEKSRLLSDRFSAERPKGSFSTLEIQRTEQGDSAMYLCASRSRQGYEQYFGPGTRLTVT.

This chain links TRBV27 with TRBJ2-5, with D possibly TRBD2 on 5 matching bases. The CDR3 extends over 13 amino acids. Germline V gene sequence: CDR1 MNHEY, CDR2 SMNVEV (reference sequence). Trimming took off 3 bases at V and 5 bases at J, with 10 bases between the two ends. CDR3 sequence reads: CASSFAGGETQYF. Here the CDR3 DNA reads TGTGCCAGCAGTTTTGCGGGCGGGGAGACCCAGTACTTC.

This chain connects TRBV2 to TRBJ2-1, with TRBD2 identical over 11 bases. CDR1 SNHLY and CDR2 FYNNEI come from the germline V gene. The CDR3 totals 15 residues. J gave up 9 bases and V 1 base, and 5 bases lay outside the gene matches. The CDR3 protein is CASSEVSGRVGEQFF. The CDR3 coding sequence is TGTGCCAGCAGTGAAGTTAGCGGGAGGGTAGGTGAGCAGTTCTTC.

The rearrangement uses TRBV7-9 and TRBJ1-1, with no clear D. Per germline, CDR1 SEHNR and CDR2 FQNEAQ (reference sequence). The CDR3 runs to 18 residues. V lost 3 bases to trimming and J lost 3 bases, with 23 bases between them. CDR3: CASSFPIQTGVWDTEAFF. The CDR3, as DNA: TGTGCCAGCAGCTTCCCCATTCAGACGGGTGTTTGGGACACTGAAGCTTTCTTT.

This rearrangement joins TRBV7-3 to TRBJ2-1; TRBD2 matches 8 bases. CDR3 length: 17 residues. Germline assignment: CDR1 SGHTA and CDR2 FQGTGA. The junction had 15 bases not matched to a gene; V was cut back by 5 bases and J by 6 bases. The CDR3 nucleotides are TGTGCCAGCAGCATACGCGTCTTTAGCGGGACCCCCAATGAGCAGTTCTTC. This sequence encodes CASSIRVFSGTPNEQFF.

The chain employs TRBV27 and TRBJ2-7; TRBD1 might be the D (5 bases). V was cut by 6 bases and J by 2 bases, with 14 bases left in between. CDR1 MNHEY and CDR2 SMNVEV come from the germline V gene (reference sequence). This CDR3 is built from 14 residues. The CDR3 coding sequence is TGTGCCAGCAGGCTAATGGCCAGGGCCTACGAGCAGTACTTC. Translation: CASRLMARAYEQYF.

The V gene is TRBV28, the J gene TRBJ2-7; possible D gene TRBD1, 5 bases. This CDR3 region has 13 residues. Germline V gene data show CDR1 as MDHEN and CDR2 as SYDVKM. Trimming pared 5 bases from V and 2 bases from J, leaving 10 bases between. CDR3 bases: TGTGCCAGCAGTGAGCAGGGCCCCTACGAGCAGTACTTC. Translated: CASSEQGPYEQYF.

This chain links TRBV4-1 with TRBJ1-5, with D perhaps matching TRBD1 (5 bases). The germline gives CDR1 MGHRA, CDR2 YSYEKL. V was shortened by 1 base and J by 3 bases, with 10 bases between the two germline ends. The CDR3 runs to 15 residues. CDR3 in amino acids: CASSQVQGVNQPQHF. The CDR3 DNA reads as TGCGCCAGCAGCCAAGTCCAGGGAGTCAATCAGCCCCAGCATTTT.

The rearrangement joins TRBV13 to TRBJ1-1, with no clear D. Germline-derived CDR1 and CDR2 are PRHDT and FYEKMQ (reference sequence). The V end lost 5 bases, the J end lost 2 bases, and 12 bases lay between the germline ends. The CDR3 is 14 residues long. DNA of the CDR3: TGTGCCAGCAGCCTAACGGAGGTTAACACTGAAGCTTTCTTT. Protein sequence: CASSLTEVNTEAFF.

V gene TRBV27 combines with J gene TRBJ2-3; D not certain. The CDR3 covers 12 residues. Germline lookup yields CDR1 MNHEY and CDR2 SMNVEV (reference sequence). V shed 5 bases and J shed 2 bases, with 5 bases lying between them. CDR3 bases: TGTGCCAGCAGTCTACCCACAGATACGCAGTATTTT. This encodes CASSLPTDTQYF.

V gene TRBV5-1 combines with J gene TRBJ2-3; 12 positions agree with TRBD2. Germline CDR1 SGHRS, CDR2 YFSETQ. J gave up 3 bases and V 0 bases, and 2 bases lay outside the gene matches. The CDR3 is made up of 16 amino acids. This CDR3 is CASSLGLAGETDTQYF. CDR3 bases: TGCGCCAGCAGCTTGGGACTAGCGGGGGAGACAGATACGCAGTATTTT.

In nucleotides, the CDR3 is TGTGCCAGCAGTGAGAGGGTAACCACAGATACGCAGTATTTT. Its translation: CASSERVTTDTQYF. This chain connects TRBV2 to TRBJ2-3; maybe TRBD2 (5 bases). Trimming shortened V by 3 bases and J by 2 bases, and 9 bases separated the two germline ends. Per the germline V gene, CDR1 is SNHLY and CDR2 is FYNNEI. The CDR3 loop spans 14 amino acids.

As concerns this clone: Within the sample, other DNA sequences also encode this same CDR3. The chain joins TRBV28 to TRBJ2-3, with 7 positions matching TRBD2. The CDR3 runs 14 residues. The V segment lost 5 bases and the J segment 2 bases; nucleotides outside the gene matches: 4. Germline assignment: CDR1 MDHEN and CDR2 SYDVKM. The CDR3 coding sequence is TGTGCCAGCAGTCTCCTAGCGGCCACAGATACGCAGTATTTT. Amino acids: CASSLLAATDTQYF.

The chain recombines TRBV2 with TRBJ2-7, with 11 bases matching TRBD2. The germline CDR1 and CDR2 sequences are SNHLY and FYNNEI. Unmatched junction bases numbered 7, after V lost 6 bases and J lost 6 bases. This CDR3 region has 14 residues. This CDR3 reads CASRAGLAAVEQYF. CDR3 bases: TGTGCCAGCAGAGCGGGACTAGCGGCGGTCGAGCAGTACTTC.

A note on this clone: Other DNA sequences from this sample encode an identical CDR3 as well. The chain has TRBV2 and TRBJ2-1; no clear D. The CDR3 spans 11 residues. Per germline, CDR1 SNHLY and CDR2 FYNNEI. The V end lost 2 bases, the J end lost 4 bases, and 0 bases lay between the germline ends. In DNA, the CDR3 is TGTGCCAGCAGTGAATACAATGAGCAGTTCTTC. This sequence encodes CASSEYNEQFF.

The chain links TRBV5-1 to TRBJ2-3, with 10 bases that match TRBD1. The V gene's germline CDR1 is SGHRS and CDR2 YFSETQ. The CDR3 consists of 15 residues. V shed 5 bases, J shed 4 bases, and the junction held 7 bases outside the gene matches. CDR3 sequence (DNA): TGCGCCAGCAGGACGACAGGGGGCGAGGCAGATACGCAGTATTTT. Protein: CASRTTGGEADTQYF.

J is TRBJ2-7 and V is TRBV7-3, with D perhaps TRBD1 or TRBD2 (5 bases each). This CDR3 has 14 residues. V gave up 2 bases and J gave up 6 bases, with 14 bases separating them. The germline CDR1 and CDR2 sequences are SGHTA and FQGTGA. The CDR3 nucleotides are TGTGCCAGCAGCTTATACGGGGCCGCCACCGAGCAGTACTTC. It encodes CASSLYGAATEQYF.

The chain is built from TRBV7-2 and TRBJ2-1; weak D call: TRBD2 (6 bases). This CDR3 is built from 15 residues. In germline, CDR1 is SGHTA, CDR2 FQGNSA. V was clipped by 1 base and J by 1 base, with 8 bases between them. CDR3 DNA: TGTGCCAGCAGCTTAGGGGGGGAATCCTACAATGAGCAGTTCTTC. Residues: CASSLGGESYNEQFF.

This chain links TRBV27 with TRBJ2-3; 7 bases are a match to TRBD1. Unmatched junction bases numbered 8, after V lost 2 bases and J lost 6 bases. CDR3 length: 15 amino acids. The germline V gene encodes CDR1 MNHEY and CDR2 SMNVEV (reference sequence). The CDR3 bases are TGTGCCAGCAGTTTACGGGACAGCTACGCCGATACGCAGTATTTT. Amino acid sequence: CASSLRDSYADTQYF.

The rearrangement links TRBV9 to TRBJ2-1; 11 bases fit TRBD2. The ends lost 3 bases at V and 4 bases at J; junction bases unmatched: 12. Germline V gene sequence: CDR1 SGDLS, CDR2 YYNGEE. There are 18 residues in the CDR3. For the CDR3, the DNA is TGTGCCAGCAGCGATCTGGTGAGGACTAGCGGGCAATACAATGAGCAGTTCTTC. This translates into CASSDLVRTSGQYNEQFF. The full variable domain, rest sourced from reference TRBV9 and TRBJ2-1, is DSGVTQTPKHLITATGQRVTLRCSPRSGDLSVYWYQQSLDQGLQFLIQYYNGEERAKGNILERFSAQQFPDLHSELNLSSLELGDSALYFCASSDLVRTSGQYNEQFFGPGTRLTVL.

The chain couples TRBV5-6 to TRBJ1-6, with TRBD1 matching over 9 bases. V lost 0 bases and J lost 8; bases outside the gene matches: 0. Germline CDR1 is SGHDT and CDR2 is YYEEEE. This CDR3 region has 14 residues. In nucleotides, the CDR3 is TGTGCCAGCAGCTTGGGACAGGGGGATTCACCCCTCCACTTT. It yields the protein CASSLGQGDSPLHF.

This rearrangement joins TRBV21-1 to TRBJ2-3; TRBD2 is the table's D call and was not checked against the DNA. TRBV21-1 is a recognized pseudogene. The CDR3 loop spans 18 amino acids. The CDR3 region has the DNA TGTGCCAGCAGCAAAGAGGGGACTAGCGGGAGGGACACAGATACGCAGTATTTT. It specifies CASSKEGTSGRDTDTQYF.

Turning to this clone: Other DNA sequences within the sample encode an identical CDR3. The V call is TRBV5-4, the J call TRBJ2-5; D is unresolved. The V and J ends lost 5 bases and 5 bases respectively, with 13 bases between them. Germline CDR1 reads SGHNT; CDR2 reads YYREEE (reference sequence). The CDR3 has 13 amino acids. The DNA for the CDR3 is TGTGCCAGCAGTTTAGCAGCCGGCGAGACCCAGTACTTC. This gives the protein CASSLAAGETQYF.

CDR3 coding DNA: TGTGCCAGCAGCCAGGGGACCCCCCCTCTCTACGAGCAGTACTTC. Its protein is CASSQGTPPLYEQYF. The V gene is TRBV6-5, the J gene TRBJ2-7; TRBD1 might be the D (6 bases). Trimming cost V 6 bases and J 3 bases, with 18 bases left between them. Germline V lookup: CDR1 MNHEY, CDR2 SVGAGI. The CDR3 totals 15 residues.

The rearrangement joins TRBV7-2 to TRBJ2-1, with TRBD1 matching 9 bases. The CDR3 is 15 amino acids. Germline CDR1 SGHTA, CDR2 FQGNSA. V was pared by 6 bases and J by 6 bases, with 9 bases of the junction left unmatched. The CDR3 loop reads CASSSGTGMSNEQFF. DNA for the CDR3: TGTGCCAGCAGTTCCGGGACAGGGATGTCCAATGAGCAGTTCTTC.